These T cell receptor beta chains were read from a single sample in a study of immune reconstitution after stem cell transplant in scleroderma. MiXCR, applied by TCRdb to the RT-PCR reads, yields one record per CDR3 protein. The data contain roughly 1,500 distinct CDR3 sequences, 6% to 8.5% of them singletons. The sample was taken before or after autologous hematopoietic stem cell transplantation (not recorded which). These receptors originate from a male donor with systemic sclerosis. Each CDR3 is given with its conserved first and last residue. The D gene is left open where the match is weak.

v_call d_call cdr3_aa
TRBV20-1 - CSASPGQLNTEAFF
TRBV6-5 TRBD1 CASRLQGGTEAFF
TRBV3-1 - CASSQRGSYYGYTF
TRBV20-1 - CSATPPGQDNEQFF
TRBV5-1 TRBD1 CASSPDVTGVMAGGELFF
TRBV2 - CATVTGSTYEQYF
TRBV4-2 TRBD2 CASSQDPLSGGFNEQFF
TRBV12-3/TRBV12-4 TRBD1 CANSWGRGTGGSDTQYF
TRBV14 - CASSQYRSGGFYGYTF
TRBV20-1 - CSARDSVRPATGELFF
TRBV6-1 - CASSEAHENYGYTF
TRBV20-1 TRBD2 CSATLADEQFF
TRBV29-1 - CSVAGVQGTNTEAFF
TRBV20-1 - CSARGQGGNEQYF
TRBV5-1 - CASNGDSNNEQFF
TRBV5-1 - CASSLASFQPDTQYF
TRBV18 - CASSPRDQAGGYTF
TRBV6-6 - CASSIRQVGGYTF
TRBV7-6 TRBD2 CASSLVGGGTFYEQYF
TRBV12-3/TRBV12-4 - CASSESTRGVQFF
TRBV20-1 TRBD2 CSAKRLAGWNEQFF
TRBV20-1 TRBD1 CSARDTQTGLGAFF
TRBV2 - CASIGFLSYEQYF
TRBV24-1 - CATSDSDLQETQYF
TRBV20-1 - CSALVGGSGNTIYF
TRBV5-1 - CASTASGAPSTDTQYF
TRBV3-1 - CASSPPYPQRSTDTQYF
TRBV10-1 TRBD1 CASSELDRGGSYNSPLHF